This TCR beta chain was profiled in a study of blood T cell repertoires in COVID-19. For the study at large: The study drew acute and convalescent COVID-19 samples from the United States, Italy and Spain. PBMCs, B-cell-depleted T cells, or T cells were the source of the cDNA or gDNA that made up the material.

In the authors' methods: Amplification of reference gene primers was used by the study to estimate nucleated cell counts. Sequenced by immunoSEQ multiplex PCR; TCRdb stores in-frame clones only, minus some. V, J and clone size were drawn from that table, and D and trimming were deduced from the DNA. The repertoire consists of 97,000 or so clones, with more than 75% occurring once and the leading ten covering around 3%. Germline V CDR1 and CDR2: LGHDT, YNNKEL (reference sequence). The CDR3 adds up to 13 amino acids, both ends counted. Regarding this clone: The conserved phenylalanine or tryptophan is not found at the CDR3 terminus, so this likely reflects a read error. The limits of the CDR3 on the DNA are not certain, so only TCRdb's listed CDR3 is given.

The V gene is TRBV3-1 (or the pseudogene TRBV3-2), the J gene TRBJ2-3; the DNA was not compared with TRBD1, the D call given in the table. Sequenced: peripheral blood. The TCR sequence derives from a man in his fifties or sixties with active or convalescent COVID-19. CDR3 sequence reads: CASSQGDDRVGFV.